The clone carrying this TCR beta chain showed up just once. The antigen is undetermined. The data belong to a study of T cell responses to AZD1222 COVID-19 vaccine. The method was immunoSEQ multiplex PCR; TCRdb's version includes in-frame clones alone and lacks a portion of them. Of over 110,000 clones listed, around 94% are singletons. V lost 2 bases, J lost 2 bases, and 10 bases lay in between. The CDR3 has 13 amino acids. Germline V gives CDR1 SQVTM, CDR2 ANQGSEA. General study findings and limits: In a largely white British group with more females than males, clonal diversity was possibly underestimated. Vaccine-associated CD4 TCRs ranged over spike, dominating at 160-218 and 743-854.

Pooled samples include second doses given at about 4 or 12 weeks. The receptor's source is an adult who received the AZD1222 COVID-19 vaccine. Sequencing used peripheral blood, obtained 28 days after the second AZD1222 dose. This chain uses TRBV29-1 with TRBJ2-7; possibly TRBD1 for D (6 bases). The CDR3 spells CSVEIAGAYEQYF. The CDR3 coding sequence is TGCAGCGTTGAAATCGCAGGGGCCTACGAGCAGTACTTC.